This T cell receptor beta chain was sequenced during a study of blood T cells in healthy people across ages. Through a sample-barcoded 5' primer and a J-beta primer mix, a second PCR was run for roughly 6 to 12 cycles. A template-switch adaptor containing 12 random nucleotides labeled each cDNA molecule. TCRdb redid the calling of the 5' RACE reads with MiXCR, one entry per CDR3 protein. This table holds about 1.8 million distinct CDR3 sequences, less than 50% found once. Study observations and caveats: There was no known CMV status for donors, so expanded clonotype changes were possibly confounded. Researchers judged that diversity estimates from one million T cells fell short of true values.

This CDR3 spans 17 amino acids. The germline CDR1 and CDR2 sequences are DFQATT and SNEGSKA (reference sequence). Losses at the gene ends were 0 bases for V and 0 bases for J; bases not matched to a gene: 11. On this clonotype: What it recognizes is unknown.

This chain uses TRBV20-1 with TRBJ2-7; 7 bases match TRBD2. The TCR comes from a woman between 40 and 55 years old in good health. The sequencing sample was made of blood. The CDR3 loop reads CSARDLPGRGSSYEQYF. The CDR3 DNA is TGCAGTGCTAGAGATCTCCCTGGGCGGGGGTCCTCCTACGAGCAGTACTTC.